These 7 T cell receptor beta chains were all obtained from the same sample, sequenced in a study of cytomegalovirus exposure and HLA in healthy donors. Researchers ran the PCR with 60 Vbeta and 13 Jbeta primers. Profiling relied on immunoSEQ multiplex PCR, and the TCRdb table lists in-frame clones only, not all of them. In the table there are about 89,000 clones, about 85% of which are singletons. The sequenced sample was PBMCs. The origin of the receptors is a man aged 35-49 years in good health and CMV-seropositive.

The chain carries TRBV4-1 and TRBJ1-6; D might be TRBD1 (5 bases). Germline V CDR1 and CDR2: MGHRA, YSYEKL. The CDR3 extends over 17 amino acids. The ends were cut back, 0 bases at V and 0 bases at J, with 9 bases in the middle. Here the CDR3 reads CASSQESQGSYNSPLHF. The CDR3 nucleotides read TGCGCCAGCAGCCAAGAGAGCCAGGGCTCCTATAATTCACCCCTCCACTTT.

This rearrangement joins TRBV30 to TRBJ2-2, with 9 bases fitting TRBD1. This CDR3 is built from 15 residues. Germline values: CDR1 GTSNPN, CDR2 SVGIG (reference sequence). V was clipped by 3 bases and J by 3 bases; unmatched bases: 5. CDR3 in DNA: TGTGCCTGGAGACGGACAGGGGTGGACACCGGGGAGCTGTTTTTT. Translated, it gives CAWRRTGVDTGELFF.

The CDR3 protein is CASSLDSGGAREQFF. The CDR3 DNA follows: TGTGCCAGCAGCTTAGATAGCGGGGGGGCCCGTGAGCAGTTCTTC. The chain combines TRBV7-2 with TRBJ2-1, with 11 bases matching TRBD2. V lost 1 base and J lost 9; bases outside the gene matches: 5. The germline V gene has CDR1 SGHTA and CDR2 FQGNSA. The CDR3 runs to 15 residues.

The rearrangement joins TRBV7-9 to TRBJ1-6; 7 bases are shared with TRBD1. With V trimmed by 4 bases and J by 10 bases, 7 bases remained unmatched. The CDR3 sequence is 14 residues long. The germline V gene has CDR1 SEHNR and CDR2 FQNEAQ (reference sequence). The CDR3 loop reads CASSSQGKDSPLHF. In nucleotides, the CDR3 is TGTGCCAGCAGCTCACAGGGGAAGGACTCACCCCTCCACTTT.

This chain links TRBV6-1 with TRBJ2-5; the D gene is possibly TRBD2 (7 bases). The J call may be faulty, since TRBJ2-7 better matches the DNA end. The germline gives CDR1 MNHNS, CDR2 SASEGT. The CDR3 is made up of 15 amino acids. CDR3 DNA: TGTGCCAGCAGGACTAGCAGGGGCTCCTCCTACGAGCAGTACTTC. It is translated as CASRTSRGSSYEQYF.

The chain uses TRBV2 and TRBJ1-5; D call uncertain. The CDR3 spans 13 residues. Looked up from germline, CDR1 is SNHLY and CDR2 is FYNNEI. The V and J ends lost 6 bases and 7 bases respectively, with 13 bases between them. The CDR3 loop reads CASRVRALQPQHF. The CDR3 DNA is TGTGCCAGCAGGGTGCGGGCACTGCAGCCCCAGCATTTT.

The rearrangement links TRBV5-1 to TRBJ2-5; the D gene is possibly TRBD2 (6 bases). The V gene's germline CDR1 is SGHRS and CDR2 YFSETQ. The CDR3 length is 16 residues. V lost 4 bases and J lost 2, with 18 bases in between. The CDR3 DNA is TGCGCCAGCAGCCGGTACGCGGGGCGGGTACAAGAGACCCAGTACTTC. Amino acids: CASSRYAGRVQETQYF.